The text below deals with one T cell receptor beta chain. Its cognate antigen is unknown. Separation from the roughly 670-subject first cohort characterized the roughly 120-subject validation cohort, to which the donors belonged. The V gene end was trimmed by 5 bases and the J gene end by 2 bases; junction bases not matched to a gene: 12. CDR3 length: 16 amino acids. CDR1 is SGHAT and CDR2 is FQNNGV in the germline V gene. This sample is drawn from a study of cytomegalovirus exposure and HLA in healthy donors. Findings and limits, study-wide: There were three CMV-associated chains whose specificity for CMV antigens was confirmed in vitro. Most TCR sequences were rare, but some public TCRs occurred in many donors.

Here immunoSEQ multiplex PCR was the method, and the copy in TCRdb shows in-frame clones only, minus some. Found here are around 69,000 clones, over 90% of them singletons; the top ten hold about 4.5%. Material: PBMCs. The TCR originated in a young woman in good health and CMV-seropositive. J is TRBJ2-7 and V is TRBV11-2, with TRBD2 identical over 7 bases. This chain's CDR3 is CASSQVRGRAPYEQYF. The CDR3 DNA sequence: TGTGCCAGCAGCCAAGTCCGAGGGAGGGCCCCCTACGAGCAGTACTTC. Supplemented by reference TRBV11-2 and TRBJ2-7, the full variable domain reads EAGVAQSPRYKIIEKRQSVAFWCNPISGHATLYWYQQILGQGPKLLIQFQNNGVVDDSQLPKDRFSAERLKGVDSTLKIQPAKLEDSAVYLCASSQVRGRAPYEQYFGPGTRLTVT.